A selection of T cell receptor beta chains follows, all from one sample in a study of shared clonotypes between healthy human individuals. Only in-frame clones appear in the TCRdb table, and some are missing; sequencing was by immunoSEQ multiplex PCR. This table holds hundreds of thousands of clones, approximately 75% found once. Sequenced: memory CD4+ T cells sorted from blood. The source of these receptors is a woman in her 30s in good health. CDR3s include the opening cysteine and the closing phenylalanine or tryptophan. Fields, in order: D gene, V gene, J gene, clone size, CDR3 protein, CDR3 DNA. The D gene is left open where the match is weak. Only part of the rows carry a size: once, few, many, or a class if the clone is expanded.

TRBD1	TRBV7-9	TRBJ1-2	once	CASSLQGATDTGRGRYTF	TGTGCCAGCAGCTTACAGGGGGCGACCGATACCGGGCGAGGTCGCTACACCTTC
TRBD2	TRBV18	TRBJ2-3	-	CASSPSAQTSGYTDTQYF	TGTGCCAGCTCACCCTCGGCTCAAACTAGCGGCTACACAGATACGCAGTATTTT
-	TRBV27	TRBJ2-7	-	CASSLSFRGAETYEQYF	TGTGCCAGCAGTTTATCGTTCCGGGGGGCGGAAACCTACGAGCAGTACTTC
-	TRBV11-2	TRBJ2-4	few	CASSSLSHGNIQYF	TGTGCCAGCAGCTCCCTATCGCACGGAAACATTCAGTACTTC
-	TRBV5-1	TRBJ2-3	-	CASSLSSSVGDTQYF	TGCGCCAGCAGCTTAAGTAGTTCGGTCGGAGATACGCAGTATTTT
-	TRBV6-5	TRBJ2-4	-	CASSFGAGIGGYIQYF	TGTGCCAGCAGTTTTGGAGCGGGTATTGGTGGATACATTCAGTACTTC
-	TRBV9	TRBJ2-3	few	CASSVSADTQYF	TGTGCCAGCAGCGTAAGCGCAGATACGCAGTATTTT
TRBD2	TRBV27	TRBJ2-7	-	CASSVSGTTQEYF	TGTGCCAGCAGTGTCTCCGGGACTACCCAAGAGTACTTC
-	TRBV28	TRBJ1-1	-	CASSEGGQRRREAFF	TGTGCCAGCAGCGAGGGGGGACAACGGAGACGAGAAGCTTTCTTT
-	TRBV19	TRBJ2-6	-	CASSIANKSPSGANVLTF	TGTGCCAGTAGTATTGCCAACAAATCCCCTTCTGGGGCCAACGTCCTGACTTTC
-	TRBV6-4	TRBJ2-7	-	CASSPDSGSYEQYF	TGTGCCAGCAGCCCGGACAGCGGCTCCTACGAGCAGTACTTC
-	TRBV4-1	TRBJ1-1	-	CASSQLRRRGENTEAFF	TGCGCCAGCAGCCAACTCAGACGGCGAGGGGAGAACACTGAAGCTTTCTTT
TRBD2	TRBV2	TRBJ2-7	-	CASKEREFGWGYYEQYF	TGTGCCAGCAAGGAGCGGGAGTTTGGGTGGGGCTACTACGAGCAGTACTTC
-	TRBV28	TRBJ2-1	-	CASTESSYISTTYNEQFF	TGTGCCAGCACAGAATCTAGCTACATAAGTACGACCTACAATGAGCAGTTCTTC
TRBD2	TRBV7-9	TRBJ2-3	once	CASSLVPGTSGYADTQYF	TGTGCCAGCAGCTTAGTTCCCGGGACTAGCGGTTATGCAGATACGCAGTATTTT
TRBD1	TRBV5-1	TRBJ1-1	-	CASSSKTGTPEAFF	TGCGCCAGCAGCTCAAAGACAGGGACGCCTGAAGCTTTCTTT
TRBD2	TRBV18	TRBJ2-1	-	CASSPLAGQSSYNEQFF	TGTGCCAGCTCCCCTCTAGCGGGACAAAGCTCCTACAATGAGCAGTTCTTC
-	TRBV2	TRBJ2-6	-	CASGGANVLTF	TGTGCCAGCGGAGGGGCCAACGTCCTGACTTTC
-	TRBV29-1	TRBJ1-2	-	CSVSRQPNYGYTF	TGCAGCGTTAGTCGACAGCCTAACTATGGCTACACCTTC
-	TRBV5-1	TRBJ2-7	-	CASSGGQPYEQYF	TGCGCCAGCAGCGGGGGGCAGCCATACGAGCAGTACTTC
-	TRBV19	TRBJ1-2	-	CASTPGGGIFDYTF	TGTGCCAGTACCCCTGGCGGGGGCATTTTTGACTACACCTTC
TRBD1	TRBV5-6	TRBJ1-2	-	CASRKGQGPYGYTF	TGTGCCAGCAGGAAAGGACAGGGCCCCTATGGCTACACCTTC
-	TRBV18	TRBJ1-1	-	CASSPQGTGPEAFF	TGTGCCAGCTCACCACAGGGCACGGGCCCTGAAGCTTTCTTT
TRBD1	TRBV5-1	TRBJ1-4	many	CASSETGEKLFF	TGCGCCAGCAGCGAGACAGGGGAAAAACTGTTTTTT
TRBD1	TRBV10-2	TRBJ1-2	once	CASSFRDSNYGYTF	TGCGCCAGCAGCTTCCGGGACAGTAACTATGGCTACACCTTC
TRBD2	TRBV5-1	TRBJ2-7	-	CASSSGLAGGPIEQYF	TGCGCCAGCAGCTCGGGACTAGCGGGAGGGCCCATCGAGCAGTACTTC
-	TRBV9	TRBJ1-5	-	CASSRKGMGNQPQHF	TGTGCCAGCAGCCGTAAGGGGATGGGCAATCAGCCCCAGCATTTT
-	TRBV6-5	TRBJ1-2	-	CASRFSGGFYGYTF	TGTGCCAGCAGATTTTCGGGGGGGTTCTATGGCTACACCTTC
-	TRBV5-1	TRBJ2-5	-	CASSPGQGFFETQYF	TGCGCCAGCAGCCCCGGGCAGGGATTTTTTGAGACCCAGTACTTC
-	TRBV19	TRBJ1-5	-	CASSTGWLGNQPQHF	TGTGCCAGCAGCACAGGCTGGCTTGGCAATCAGCCCCAGCATTTT
-	TRBV19	TRBJ2-1	many	CASSMADEQFF	TGTGCCAGTAGTATGGCGGATGAGCAGTTCTTC
TRBD2	TRBV11-2	TRBJ2-7	-	CASSPLAGGHEQYF	TGTGCCAGCAGCCCTTTAGCGGGAGGGCACGAGCAGTACTTC
-	TRBV2	TRBJ1-3	-	CASSQLRSGFSTGNTIYF	TGTGCCAGCAGTCAACTACGCTCAGGGTTTTCGACTGGAAACACCATATATTTT
TRBD1	TRBV5-1	TRBJ1-5	-	CASSLGETGNQPQHF	TGCGCCAGCAGCTTGGGGGAGACAGGGAATCAGCCCCAGCATTTT
-	TRBV10-3	TRBJ2-7	-	CAIQEWGGTYEQYF	TGTGCCATCCAAGAATGGGGGGGCACCTACGAGCAGTACTTC